These 5 T cell receptor beta chains were all obtained from the same sample, sequenced in a study of radiation and T cells in renal cell carcinoma. As to time point: blood 4 weeks post-SBRT, at nephrectomy. Treatment specified: 15 Gy SBRT to primary tumor, nephrectomy 4 weeks later. Generated by immunoSEQ multiplex PCR, the TCRdb table keeps only in-frame clones and is missing some. The table includes roughly 58,000 clones, about 80% detected once. The sequencing here drew on blood, taken from a patient whose treatment included radiotherapy and nephrectomy. The receptors stem from a man in his 60s with renal cell carcinoma.

This chain joins TRBV6-6 and TRBJ2-5; D may be TRBD1 (5 bases). Germline CDR1 reads MNHNY; CDR2 reads SVGAGI (reference sequence). The CDR3 has 14 residues. The ends were cut back, 0 bases at V and 5 bases at J, with 10 bases in the middle. The CDR3 sequence: CASSYSVGVETQYF. The CDR3, as DNA: TGTGCCAGCAGTTACTCGGTAGGGGTTGAGACCCAGTACTTC.

The chain is built from TRBV7-8 and TRBJ2-5; maybe TRBD2 (5 bases). The germline V gene encodes CDR1 SGHVS and CDR2 FQNEAQ. This CDR3 contains 15 residues. V lost 0 bases and J 5 bases, leaving 13 bases between the germline ends. CDR3 sequence: CASSLALGEWETQYF. The CDR3 DNA reads as TGTGCCAGCAGCTTAGCGCTCGGGGAATGGGAGACCCAGTACTTC.

CDR3 amino acids: CASSLDNRGGREKLFF. Written as DNA, the CDR3 is TGCGCCAGCAGCTTGGATAACAGGGGCGGTCGTGAAAAACTGTTTTTT. This chain connects TRBV5-1 to TRBJ1-4, with 7 bases matching TRBD1. The V and J ends lost 0 bases and 7 bases, in that order; junction bases with no gene match: 9. Germline V CDR1 and CDR2: SGHRS, YFSETQ. The CDR3 length is 16 residues.

The rearrangement links TRBV29-1 to TRBJ2-2, with TRBD1 as a possible D gene (7 bases). Germline V gene sequence: CDR1 SQVTM, CDR2 ANQGSEA. The germline V and J ends were trimmed by 6 bases and 6 bases, with 11 bases remaining between them. The CDR3 totals 12 residues. For the CDR3, the DNA is TGCAGCGTGCGCAGGGGGGCCGGGGAGCTGTTTTTT. Its translation: CSVRRGAGELFF.

The chain carries TRBV19 and TRBJ1-1; 8 bases align to TRBD1. Looked up from germline, CDR1 is LNHDA and CDR2 is SQIVND (reference sequence). J gave up 10 bases and V 3 bases, and 4 bases lay outside the gene matches. There are 12 residues in the CDR3. The CDR3 loop reads CASSMGRGRAFF. CDR3 DNA sequence: TGTGCCAGTAGTATGGGCAGGGGGCGAGCTTTCTTT.